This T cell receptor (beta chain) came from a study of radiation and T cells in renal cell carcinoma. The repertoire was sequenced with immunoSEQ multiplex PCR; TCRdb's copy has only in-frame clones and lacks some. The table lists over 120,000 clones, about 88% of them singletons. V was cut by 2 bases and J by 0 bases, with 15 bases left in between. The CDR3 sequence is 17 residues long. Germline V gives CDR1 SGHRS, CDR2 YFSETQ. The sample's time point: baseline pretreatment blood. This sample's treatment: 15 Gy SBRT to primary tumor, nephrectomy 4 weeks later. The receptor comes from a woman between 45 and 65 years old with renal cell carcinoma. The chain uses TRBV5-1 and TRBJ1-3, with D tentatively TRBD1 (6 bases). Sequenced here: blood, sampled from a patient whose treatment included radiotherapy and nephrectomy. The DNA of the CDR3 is TGCGCCAGCAGCTTTATGGCAGGGGCAATCTCTGGAAACACCATATATTTT. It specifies CASSFMAGAISGNTIYF. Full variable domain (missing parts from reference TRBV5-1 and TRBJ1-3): KAGVTQTPRYLIKTRGQQVTLSCSPISGHRSVSWYQQTPGQGLQFLFEYFSETQRNKGNFPGRFSGRQFSNSRSEMNVSTLELGDSALYLCASSFMAGAISGNTIYFGEGSWLTVV.